This entry lists 16 T cell receptor beta chains sequenced from one sample in a study of T-cell reconstitution after alpha-beta-depleted transplantation in children. The library targeted TCRbeta and was prepared with unique molecular identifiers. TCRdb reanalysed the PCR reads using MiXCR and keeps one entry per CDR3 protein. The table has a few hundred thousand distinct CDR3 sequences, approximately 10% seen once. Sequencing used peripheral blood, obtained 180 days after TCRalphabeta/CD19-depleted stem cell transplant. The receptors were gathered from a male patient aged 2-15 years who had a stem cell transplant for chronic granulomatous disease, so the T cells may come from the graft donor.

Details on this clonotype: Germline is not matched at one junction end, which may reflect a read error. V is TRBV11-2 and J is TRBJ2-1; a weak D match, TRBD2 (6 bases). The CDR3 extends over 19 amino acids. The germline V gene has CDR1 SGHAT and CDR2 FQNNGV. CDR3 region: CASGLGRTGGTSSYNEQFF. DNA of the CDR3: TGTGCCAGCGGCTTAGGGAGGACTGGCGGGACCTCCTCCTACAATGAGCAGTTCTTC.

This clonotype was counted many times. The chain recombines TRBV11-2 with TRBJ2-1; the match to TRBD1 covers 7 bases. Per germline, CDR1 SGHAT and CDR2 FQNNGV. The CDR3 loop spans 14 amino acids. V lost 7 bases to trimming and J lost 8 bases; unmatched junction nucleotides: 11. CDR3 nucleotides: TGTGCCAGCAAATTCGAGGGGGCAGGCCATGAGCAGTTCTTC. This codes for CASKFEGAGHEQFF.

The chain is built from TRBV21-1 and TRBJ2-7. TRBV21-1 is assigned pseudogene status. The CDR3 has 15 amino acids. Written as DNA, the CDR3 is TGTGCCAGCAGGGTTCGACATGGCTTTCCCTACGAGCAGTACTTC. This codes for CASRVRHGFPYEQYF.

This clonotype was recorded many times. V gene TRBV28 combines with J gene TRBJ1-5; D is unclear. V dropped 1 base and J dropped 7 bases, with 5 bases sitting between them. CDR3 length: 12 amino acids. In germline, CDR1 is MDHEN, CDR2 SYDVKM. The CDR3 DNA follows: TGTGCCAGCAGTTTATTGAGACAGCCCCAGCATTTT. Amino acid sequence: CASSLLRQPQHF.

This clonotype was detected ten times or more. This chain links TRBV28 with TRBJ2-4; 8 bases map to TRBD1. CDR1 is MDHEN and CDR2 is SYDVKM in the germline V gene. This CDR3 comprises 21 residues. V lost 1 base and J lost 0; bases outside the gene matches: 17. CDR3 sequence reads: CASSLYPNQGASSLAKNIQYF. In nucleotides, the CDR3 is TGTGCCAGCAGTTTATACCCCAACCAGGGGGCTTCTTCCCTAGCCAAAAACATTCAGTACTTC.

This clonotype has ten or more counts. The chain couples TRBV12-3 or TRBV12-4 to TRBJ2-2, with TRBD2 matching 8 bases. Trimming removed 3 bases from V and 4 bases from J; junction bases left unmatched: 4. This CDR3 has 15 amino acids. The CDR3 is CASSFNSGVTGELFF. CDR3 in DNA: TGTGCCAGCAGTTTTAATAGCGGGGTCACCGGGGAGCTGTTTTTT.

This clonotype appeared many times. The chain recombines TRBV5-1 with TRBJ2-6; D assignment may be TRBD1 or TRBD2 (5 bases each). The CDR3 spans 17 residues. Germline V gene data show CDR1 as SGHRS and CDR2 as YFSETQ. V shed 4 bases and J shed 3 bases, with 17 bases lying between them. The CDR3 DNA sequence: TGCGCCAGCAGCGGGGGACCCCCCCCTCTTGGGGCCAACGTCCTGACTTTC. The encoded protein is CASSGGPPPLGANVLTF.

This rearrangement joins TRBV3-1 to TRBJ2-7, with 7 bases that match TRBD2. The CDR3 sequence is 16 residues long. V shed 11 bases, J shed 1 base, and the junction held 17 bases outside the gene matches. Germline V lookup: CDR1 LGHDT, CDR2 YNNKEL (reference sequence). DNA of the CDR3: TGTGCCTCCTGCCAAGCAGACGGGAGGAGGTCCTACGAGCAGTACTTC. Translated: CASCQADGRRSYEQYF.

CDR3 sequence (DNA): TGCAGCGTTGATTGGGGTGACGAGCAGTACTTC. Translating gives CSVDWGDEQYF. The V and J genes are TRBV29-1 and TRBJ2-7, with no clear D. CDR1 SQVTM and CDR2 ANQGSEA come from the germline V gene. The CDR3 totals 11 residues. Trimming removed 3 bases from V and 5 bases from J, with 8 bases in between.

This clonotype was counted at least ten times. The J gene is TRBJ1-1, the V gene TRBV20-1, with TRBD1 identical over 8 bases. The germline V gene encodes CDR1 DFQATT and CDR2 SNEGSKA (reference sequence). The CDR3 is 13 amino acids. The V and J ends lost 6 bases and 6 bases, in that order; junction bases with no gene match: 9. In DNA form, the CDR3 reads TGCAGTGCGCAGCAGGGGGCTGGGGCTGAAGCTTTCTTT. Its protein is CSAQQGAGAEAFF.

This clonotype occurred a few times. CDR3 bases: TGTGCCAGCAGTTTGGTGGGGGGGCTTATCGATGAGCAGTTCTTC. It yields the protein CASSLVGGLIDEQFF. The chain uses TRBV12-3 or TRBV12-4 and TRBJ2-1, with a possible D match to TRBD2 (7 bases). V lost 3 bases, J lost 8 bases, and 17 bases lay in between. This CDR3 spans 15 amino acids.

This clonotype was observed at least ten times. The genes are TRBV12-3 or TRBV12-4 and TRBJ1-5; D uncertain. V shed 1 base and J shed 7 bases, with 14 bases lying between them. The CDR3 covers 15 residues. CDR3 region: CASSLVSEGGQPQHF. In nucleotides, the CDR3 is TGTGCCAGCAGTTTAGTTTCCGAGGGAGGGCAGCCCCAGCATTTT.

Many counts were recorded for this clonotype. The CDR3 DNA is TGTGCCAGCACCGAGAACGCAATGAGCACAGATACGCAGTATTTT. Its protein product is CASTENAMSTDTQYF. The chain links TRBV3-1 to TRBJ2-3; D is ambiguous. V lost 7 bases and J lost 0, with 14 bases in between. Germline assignment: CDR1 LGHDT and CDR2 YNNKEL (reference sequence). The CDR3 has 15 amino acids.

This clonotype has at least ten counts. This chain joins TRBV5-5 and TRBJ2-7; D possibly corresponds to TRBD2 (7 bases). Trimming took 1 base from V and 5 from J, leaving 25 bases between them. The CDR3 loop spans 18 amino acids. Germline loops: CDR1 SGHKS, CDR2 YYEKEE (reference sequence). In DNA form, the CDR3 reads TGTGCCAGCAGCTTGCTTACCCTAGCTCGGGGAGGGGGGGACGAGCAGTACTTC. Its translation: CASSLLTLARGGGDEQYF.

This clonotype was recorded at least ten times. The V call is TRBV4-2, the J call TRBJ2-2; D is possibly TRBD2 (6 bases). In germline, CDR1 is LGHNA, CDR2 YNFKEQ. V was shortened by 1 base and J by 2 bases, with 17 bases between the two germline ends. The length of the CDR3 is 18 residues. The CDR3 DNA sequence: TGTGCCAGCAGCCAAGGGGGAGGTACCTCTCTAAACACCGGGGAGCTGTTTTTT. It is translated as CASSQGGGTSLNTGELFF.

This clonotype was seen many times. CDR3 sequence: CASRVTQGGLAKNIQYF. Written as DNA, the CDR3 is TGTGCCAGCAGAGTAACTCAGGGGGGATTAGCCAAAAACATTCAGTACTTC. The chain recombines TRBV5-5 with TRBJ2-4; tentatively, D is TRBD1 (7 bases). Trimming shortened V by 5 bases and J by 0 bases, and 18 bases separated the two germline ends. This CDR3 has 17 residues. Germline V CDR1 and CDR2: SGHKS, YYEKEE (reference sequence).